This T cell receptor (beta chain) was recorded in a study of cytotoxic CD8 clonotypes in ibrutinib-treated CLL. Study as a whole: Among the samples, the mean was around 260,000 productive templates and fewer than 95,000 productive rearrangements.

This table comes from immunoSEQ multiplex PCR, and its TCRdb copy is limited to in-frame clones, with some not included. The sample records 300,000 to 350,000 clones, almost 80% being singletons. This clone turned up a few times. The target antigen is unknown. Library input was about 2 micrograms of DNA from cryopreserved PBMCs. Study-wide results and caveats: Clonality was higher at baseline than in age-matched healthy donors and tracked circulating CD8+ T-cell counts. Few clonotypes were public, and these shrank or held steady under treatment.

V dropped 4 bases and J dropped 4; count of bases not matched to a gene: 2. Germline V gene sequence: CDR1 LGHNA, CDR2 YSLEER. The CDR3 consists of 13 residues. Sequenced material: PBMCs, taken before ibrutinib treatment. The chain carries TRBV4-3 and TRBJ2-7; 9 nucleotides agree with TRBD1. This TCR was sampled from a human donor with chronic lymphocytic leukemia. The CDR3 sequence is CASSPDRGYEQYF. DNA of the CDR3: TGCGCCAGCAGCCCCGACAGGGGGTACGAGCAGTACTTC.